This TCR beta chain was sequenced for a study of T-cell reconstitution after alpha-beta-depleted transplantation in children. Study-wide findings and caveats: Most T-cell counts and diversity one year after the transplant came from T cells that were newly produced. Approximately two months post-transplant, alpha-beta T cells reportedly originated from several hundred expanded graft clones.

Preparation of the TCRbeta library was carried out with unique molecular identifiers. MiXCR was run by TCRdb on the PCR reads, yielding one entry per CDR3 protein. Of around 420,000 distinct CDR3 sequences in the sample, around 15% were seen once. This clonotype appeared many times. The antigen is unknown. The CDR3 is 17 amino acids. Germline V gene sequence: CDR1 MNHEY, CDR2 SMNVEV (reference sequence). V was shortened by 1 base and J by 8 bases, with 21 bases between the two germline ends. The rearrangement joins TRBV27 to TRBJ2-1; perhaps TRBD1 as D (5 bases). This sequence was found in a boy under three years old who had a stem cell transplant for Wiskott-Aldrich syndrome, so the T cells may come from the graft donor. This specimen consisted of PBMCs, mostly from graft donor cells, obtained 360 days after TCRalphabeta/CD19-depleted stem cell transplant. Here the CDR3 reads CASSLYPGSALGDEQFF. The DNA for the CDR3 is TGTGCCAGCAGTTTATACCCCGGGTCAGCCCTAGGGGATGAGCAGTTCTTC.